This entry lists 2 T cell receptor beta chains sequenced from one sample in a study of T cell responses to AZD1222 COVID-19 vaccine (dated by TCRdb to the early 2020s). The library relied on the immunoSEQ multiplex PCR assay. The table was pulled from immuneACCESS by TCRdb, which kept in-frame rearrangements only. Such tables lose some clones; where checked, under half of the loss comes from unresolved V genes, and the rest has no known cause. The sample table holds some 120,000 clones, of which 88% were seen once. Roughly 4% of the sample comes from the top ten. Per the publication, the time point label means: baseline before first vaccination. The specimen comprised peripheral blood, sampled on day 0 of AZD1222 vaccination. The receptors here all came from an adult in good health.

V is TRBV27 and J is TRBJ1-2; 9 bases are shared with TRBD1. The CDR3 has 14 residues. The germline gives CDR1 MNHEY, CDR2 SMNVEV (reference sequence). Trimming took 2 bases from V and 11 from J; bases not matched to a gene: 9. The CDR3 sequence: CASSLTRTGEGYTF. CDR3 sequence (DNA): TGTGCCAGCAGTTTAACGAGGACAGGGGAGGGATACACCTTC.

V is TRBV7-3 and J is TRBJ2-3; D is ambiguous. Germline V lookup: CDR1 SGHTA, CDR2 FQGTGA. CDR3 length: 13 residues. V was pared by 2 bases and J by 2 bases, with 5 bases between. CDR3 sequence reads: CASSLDSTDTQYF. CDR3 sequence (DNA): TGTGCCAGCAGCTTAGACTCCACAGATACGCAGTATTTT.